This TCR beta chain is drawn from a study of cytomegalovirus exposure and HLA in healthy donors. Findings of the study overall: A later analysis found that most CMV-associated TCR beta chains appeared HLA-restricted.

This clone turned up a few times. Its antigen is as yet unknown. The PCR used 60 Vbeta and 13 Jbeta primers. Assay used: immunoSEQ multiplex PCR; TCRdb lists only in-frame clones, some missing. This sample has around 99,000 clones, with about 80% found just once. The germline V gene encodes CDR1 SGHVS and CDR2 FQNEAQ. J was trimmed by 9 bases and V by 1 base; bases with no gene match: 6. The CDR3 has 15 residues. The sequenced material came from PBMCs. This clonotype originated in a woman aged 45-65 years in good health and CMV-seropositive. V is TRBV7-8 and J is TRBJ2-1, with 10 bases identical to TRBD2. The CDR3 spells CASSLETSGSLEQFF. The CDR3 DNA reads TGTGCCAGCAGCTTAGAGACTAGCGGGTCTCTTGAGCAGTTCTTC.